This T cell receptor beta chain comes out of a study of CD8 T cells in Susac syndrome. Random hexamers were used to reverse transcribe the RNA input (about 0.5 to 1 ug). TCRdb fed the immunoSEQ multiplex PCR reads into MiXCR, producing one record per CDR3 protein. The sample lists some 170,000 distinct CDR3 sequences, roughly 94% occurring once. The origin of this receptor is a human donor with Susac syndrome. Source material: CD4+ T cells from PBMCs.

The CDR3 bases are TGTGCCAGCAGACTACGGGGAGGGGCAGATACGCAGTATTTT. It translates to CASRLRGGADTQYF. The chain couples TRBV28 to TRBJ2-3; 7 bases match TRBD2. The germline V gene encodes CDR1 MDHEN and CDR2 SYDVKM. Trimming took 6 bases from V and 4 from J; bases not matched to a gene: 7. The CDR3 contains 14 residues.